This T cell receptor (beta chain) was identified in a study of cytomegalovirus exposure and HLA in healthy donors. Study background: In a previous analysis, 110 million or so unique TCR beta sequences were found from 150 million to 200 million T cells. An early data release held tens of millions of unique TCRs from HLA-typed donors.

The PCR had 60 Vbeta and 13 Jbeta primers. Sequenced by immunoSEQ multiplex PCR; TCRdb stores in-frame clones only, minus some. The sample shows fewer than 200,000 clones, approximately 80% of them seen only once. Study-level results: CMV serostatus stood as the only immune exposure information on hand. In an earlier analysis, about 87% or about 30%: the productive usage of most TCR beta V segments.

Trimming removed 1 base from V and 7 bases from J, with 12 bases in between. Germline V CDR1 and CDR2: SGDLS, YYNGEE. The CDR3 sequence is 15 residues long. Turning to this clone: Its target is not known.

This receptor was identified in a woman aged 18-30 years in good health and CMV-seropositive. Sequencing was done on a sample of PBMCs. The chain has TRBV9 and TRBJ1-6, with D perhaps matching TRBD1 (6 bases). In nucleotides, the CDR3 is TGTGCCAGCAGCGTAAGGCAGGGGCCGAATTCACCCCTCCACTTT. It translates to CASSVRQGPNSPLHF.